This is a list of T cell receptor beta chains from one sample in a study of blood T cell repertoires in COVID-19. TCRdb's table, derived via immunoSEQ multiplex PCR, lists solely in-frame clones and lacks some. The table includes about 110,000 clones, 88% detected once. Sample: peripheral blood. Receptors originate from a woman between 45 and 60 years old with active or convalescent COVID-19. CDR3s include the opening cysteine and the closing phenylalanine or tryptophan. D genes are given only for firm matches. Where a row states a size, it is once, few, many or the class of an expanded clone; other rows omit it.

V gene	D gene	clone size	J gene	CDR3 protein	CDR3 DNA
TRBV30	TRBD1	-	TRBJ2-4	CAWSAWETQGAAKNIQYF	TGTGCCTGGAGTGCCTGGGAGACCCAGGGGGCTGCCAAAAACATTCAGTACTTC
TRBV11-2	TRBD2	-	TRBJ2-7	CASSPGTTYEQYF	TGTGCCAGCAGCCCCGGGACTACTTACGAGCAGTACTTC
TRBV10-3	TRBD2	-	TRBJ2-5	CAISEFTGTSSQETQYF	TGTGCCATCAGTGAGTTCACCGGGACTAGCAGCCAAGAGACCCAGTACTTC
TRBV30	TRBD1	-	TRBJ2-7	CAWSKDRALYEQYF	TGTGCCTGGAGCAAGGACAGGGCCCTCTACGAGCAGTACTTC
TRBV4-2	TRBD1	once	TRBJ2-3	CASSQGQGFSDTQYF	TGTGCCAGCAGCCAAGGACAGGGTTTTTCAGATACGCAGTATTTT
TRBV7-8	TRBD2	-	TRBJ2-2	CASSLYLADNTGELFF	TGTGCCAGCAGTCTTTATCTAGCGGATAACACCGGGGAGCTGTTTTTT
TRBV7-2	-	-	TRBJ1-6	CASSFPYNSPLHF	TGTGCCAGCAGCTTTCCATATAATTCACCCCTCCACTTT
TRBV7-9	-	-	TRBJ2-7	CASSRRTPYEQYF	TGTGCCAGCAGCCGTAGGACACCCTACGAGCAGTACTTC
TRBV27	TRBD1	-	TRBJ2-7	CASTKKTGLSYEQYF	TGTGCCAGCACCAAGAAGACAGGGCTGTCCTACGAGCAGTACTTC
TRBV9	TRBD1	-	TRBJ1-6	CASSATGGSYNSPLHF	TGTGCCAGCAGCGCGACAGGGGGCTCCTATAATTCACCCCTCCACTTT
TRBV28	-	-	TRBJ1-1	CASSLYLGGGAEAFF	TGTGCCAGCAGTTTATACCTTGGTGGGGGGGCGGAGGCTTTCTTT
TRBV28	TRBD1	-	TRBJ2-7	CASSSAGQGTTYEQYF	TGTGCCAGCAGTTCAGCTGGACAGGGAACAACCTACGAGCAGTACTTC
TRBV30	-	-	TRBJ1-6	CAWSGDSSYNSPLHF	TGTGCCTGGAGTGGCGACAGCTCCTATAATTCACCCCTCCACTTT
TRBV6-2/TRBV6-3	TRBD2	many	TRBJ2-1	CASSLKLAGLNEQFF	TGTGCCAGCAGTTTGAAACTAGCGGGACTAAATGAGCAGTTCTTC
TRBV28	-	-	TRBJ1-2	CASSGGGQDVFYYGYTF	TGTGCCAGCAGTGGGGGGGGGCAGGATGTCTTTTATTATGGCTACACCTTC
TRBV7-3	-	-	TRBJ2-3	CASSLLALSTDTQYF	TGTGCCAGCAGCTTACTAGCGCTGAGCACAGATACGCAGTATTTT
TRBV18	TRBD1	-	TRBJ1-2	CASTTGAGYGYTF	TGTGCCAGCACTACAGGGGCCGGCTATGGCTACACCTTC